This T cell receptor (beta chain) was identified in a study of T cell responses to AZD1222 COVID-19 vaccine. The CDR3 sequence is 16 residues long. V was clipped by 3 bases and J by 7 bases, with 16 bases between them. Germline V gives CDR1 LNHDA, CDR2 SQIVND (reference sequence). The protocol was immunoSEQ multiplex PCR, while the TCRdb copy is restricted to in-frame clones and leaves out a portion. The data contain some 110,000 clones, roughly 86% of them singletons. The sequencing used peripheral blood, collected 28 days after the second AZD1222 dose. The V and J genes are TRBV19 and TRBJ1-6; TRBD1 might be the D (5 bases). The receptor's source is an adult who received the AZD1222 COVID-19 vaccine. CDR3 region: CASSIPSQGRNSPLHF. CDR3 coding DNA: TGTGCCAGTAGTATTCCTTCCCAGGGACGGAATTCACCCCTCCACTTT.